Presented here are 2 T cell receptor beta chains from one specimen sequenced in a study of blood T cell repertoires in COVID-19. TCRdb keeps only in-frame clones here, not all; method: immunoSEQ multiplex PCR. The sample consists of 250,000 to 300,000 clones, approximately 91% of them appearing once. Sequences were obtained from PBMCs or T cells enriched from blood (not recorded which). The receptor set was obtained from a woman in her thirties or forties with acute COVID-19.

The V and J genes are TRBV28 and TRBJ2-5; 7 nucleotides agree with TRBD2. J was trimmed by 2 bases and V by 5 bases; bases with no gene match: 5. This CDR3 comprises 14 residues. Germline V gives CDR1 MDHEN, CDR2 SYDVKM. CDR3 sequence: CASSNGGRQETQYF. The CDR3 coding sequence is TGTGCCAGCAGTAACGGGGGGAGACAAGAGACCCAGTACTTC.

The V call is TRBV5-1, the J call TRBJ2-1; 13 nucleotides align to TRBD2. This CDR3 has 18 amino acids. Germline V gives CDR1 SGHRS, CDR2 YFSETQ. J gave up 4 bases and V 10 bases, and 17 bases lay outside the gene matches. The CDR3 DNA sequence: TGCGCCTGGACTGGACTAGCGGGGGAGCCAACGCCTTACAATGAGCAGTTCTTC. Translation: CAWTGLAGEPTPYNEQFF. Combining the CDR3 with reference TRBV5-1 and TRBJ2-1 gives the whole variable domain KAGVTQTPRYLIKTRGQQVTLSCSPISGHRSVSWYQQTPGQGLQFLFEYFSETQRNKGNFPGRFSGRQFSNSRSEMNVSTLELGDSALYLCAWTGLAGEPTPYNEQFFGPGTRLTVL.